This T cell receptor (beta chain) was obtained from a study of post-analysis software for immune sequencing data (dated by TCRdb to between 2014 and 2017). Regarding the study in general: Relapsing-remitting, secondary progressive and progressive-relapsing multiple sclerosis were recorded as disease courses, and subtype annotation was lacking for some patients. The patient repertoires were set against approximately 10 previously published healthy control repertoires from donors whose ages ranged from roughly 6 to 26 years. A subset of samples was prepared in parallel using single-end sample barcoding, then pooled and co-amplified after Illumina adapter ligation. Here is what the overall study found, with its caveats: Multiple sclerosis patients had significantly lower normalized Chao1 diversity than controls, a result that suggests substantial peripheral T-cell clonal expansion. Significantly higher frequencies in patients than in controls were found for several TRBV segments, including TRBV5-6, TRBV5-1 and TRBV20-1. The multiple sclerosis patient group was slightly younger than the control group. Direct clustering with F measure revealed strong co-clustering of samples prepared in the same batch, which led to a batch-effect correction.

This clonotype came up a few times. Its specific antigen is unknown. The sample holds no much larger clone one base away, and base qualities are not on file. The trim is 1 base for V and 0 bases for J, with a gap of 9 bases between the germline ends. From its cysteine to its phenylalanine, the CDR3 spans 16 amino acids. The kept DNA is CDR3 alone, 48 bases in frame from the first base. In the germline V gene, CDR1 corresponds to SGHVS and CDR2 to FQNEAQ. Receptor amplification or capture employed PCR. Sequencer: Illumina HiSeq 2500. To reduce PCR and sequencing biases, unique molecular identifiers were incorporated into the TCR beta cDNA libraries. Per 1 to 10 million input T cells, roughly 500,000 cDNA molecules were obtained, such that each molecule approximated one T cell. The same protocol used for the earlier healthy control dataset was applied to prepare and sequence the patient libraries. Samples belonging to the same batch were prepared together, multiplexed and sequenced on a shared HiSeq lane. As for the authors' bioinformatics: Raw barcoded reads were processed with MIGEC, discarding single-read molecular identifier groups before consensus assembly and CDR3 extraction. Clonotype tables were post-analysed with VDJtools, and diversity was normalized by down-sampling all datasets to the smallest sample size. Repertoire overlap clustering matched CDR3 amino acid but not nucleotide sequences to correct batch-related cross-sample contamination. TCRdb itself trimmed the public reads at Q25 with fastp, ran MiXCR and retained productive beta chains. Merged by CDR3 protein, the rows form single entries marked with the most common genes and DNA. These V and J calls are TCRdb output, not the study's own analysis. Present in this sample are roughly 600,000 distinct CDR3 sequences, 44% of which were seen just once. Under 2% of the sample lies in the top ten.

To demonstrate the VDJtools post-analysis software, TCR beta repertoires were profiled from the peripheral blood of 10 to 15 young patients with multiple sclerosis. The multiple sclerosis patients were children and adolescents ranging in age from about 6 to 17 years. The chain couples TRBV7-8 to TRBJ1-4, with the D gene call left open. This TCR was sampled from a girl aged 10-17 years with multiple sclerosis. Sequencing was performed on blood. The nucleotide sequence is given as TGTGCCAGCAGCTTAGGACGGTGGGCAACTAATGAAAAACTGTTTTTT. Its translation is CASSLGRWATNEKLFF. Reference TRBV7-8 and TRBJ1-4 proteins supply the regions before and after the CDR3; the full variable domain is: GAGVSQSPRYKVAKRGQDVALRCDPISGHVSLFWYQQALGQGPEFLTYFQNEAQLDKSGLPSDRFFAERPEGSVSTLKIQRTQQEDSAVYLCASSLGRWATNEKLFFGSGTQLSVL.